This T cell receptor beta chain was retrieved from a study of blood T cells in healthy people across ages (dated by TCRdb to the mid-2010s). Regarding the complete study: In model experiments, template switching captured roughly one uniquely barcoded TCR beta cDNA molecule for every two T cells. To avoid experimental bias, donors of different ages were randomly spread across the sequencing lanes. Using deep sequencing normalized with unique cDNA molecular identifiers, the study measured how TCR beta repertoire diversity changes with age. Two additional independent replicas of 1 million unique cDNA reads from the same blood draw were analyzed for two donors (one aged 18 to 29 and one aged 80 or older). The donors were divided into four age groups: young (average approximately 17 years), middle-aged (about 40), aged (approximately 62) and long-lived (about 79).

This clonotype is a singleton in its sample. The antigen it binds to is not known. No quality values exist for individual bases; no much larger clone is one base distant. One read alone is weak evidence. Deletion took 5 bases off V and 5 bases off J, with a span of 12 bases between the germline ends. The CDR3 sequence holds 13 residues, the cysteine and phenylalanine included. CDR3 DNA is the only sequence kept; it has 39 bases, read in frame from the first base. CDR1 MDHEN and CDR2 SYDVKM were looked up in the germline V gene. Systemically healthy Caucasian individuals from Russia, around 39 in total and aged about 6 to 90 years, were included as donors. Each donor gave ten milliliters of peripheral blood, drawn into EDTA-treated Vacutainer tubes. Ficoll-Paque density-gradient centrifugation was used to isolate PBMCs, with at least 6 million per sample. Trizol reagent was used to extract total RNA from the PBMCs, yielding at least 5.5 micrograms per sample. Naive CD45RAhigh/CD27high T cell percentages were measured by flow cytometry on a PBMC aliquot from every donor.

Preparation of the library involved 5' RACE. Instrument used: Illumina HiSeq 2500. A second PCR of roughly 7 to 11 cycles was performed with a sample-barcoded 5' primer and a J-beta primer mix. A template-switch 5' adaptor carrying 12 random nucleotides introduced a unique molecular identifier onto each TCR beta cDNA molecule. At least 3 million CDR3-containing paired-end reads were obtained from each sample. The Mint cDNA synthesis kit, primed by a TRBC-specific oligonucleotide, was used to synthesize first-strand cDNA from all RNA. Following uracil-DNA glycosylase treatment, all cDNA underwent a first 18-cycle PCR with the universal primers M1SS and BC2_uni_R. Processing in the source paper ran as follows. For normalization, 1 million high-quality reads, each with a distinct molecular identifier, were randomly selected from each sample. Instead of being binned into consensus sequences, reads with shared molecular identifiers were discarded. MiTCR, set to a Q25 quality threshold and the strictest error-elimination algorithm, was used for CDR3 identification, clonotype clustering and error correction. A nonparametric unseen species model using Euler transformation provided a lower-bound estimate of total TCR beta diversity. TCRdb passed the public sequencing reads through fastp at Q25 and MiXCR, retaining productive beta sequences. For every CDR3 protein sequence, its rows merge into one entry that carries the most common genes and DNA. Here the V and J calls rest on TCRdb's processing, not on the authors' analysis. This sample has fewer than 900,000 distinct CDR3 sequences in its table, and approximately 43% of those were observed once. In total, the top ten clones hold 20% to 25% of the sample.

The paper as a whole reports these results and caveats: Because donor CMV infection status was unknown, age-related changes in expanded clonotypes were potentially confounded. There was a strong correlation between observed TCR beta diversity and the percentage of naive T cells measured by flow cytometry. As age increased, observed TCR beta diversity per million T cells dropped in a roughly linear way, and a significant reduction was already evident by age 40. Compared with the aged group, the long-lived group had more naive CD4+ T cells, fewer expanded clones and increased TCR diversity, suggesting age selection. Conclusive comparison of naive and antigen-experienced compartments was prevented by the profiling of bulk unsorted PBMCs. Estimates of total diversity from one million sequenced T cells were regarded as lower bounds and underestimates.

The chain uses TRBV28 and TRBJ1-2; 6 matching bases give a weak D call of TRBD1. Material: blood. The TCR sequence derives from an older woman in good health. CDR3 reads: CASSLQGKYGYTF. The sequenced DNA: TGTGCCAGCAGTCTACAGGGCAAGTATGGCTACACCTTC.